These 15 T cell receptor beta chains originate from one sample sequenced in a study of T cell responses to AZD1222 COVID-19 vaccine. Sequencing was performed with immunoSEQ multiplex PCR; in TCRdb, only in-frame clones are kept and a portion is missing. Here the sample spans fewer than 110,000 clones, 70% to 90% being singletons. Sequenced material: peripheral blood, taken 28 days after the second AZD1222 dose. The source is an adult who received the AZD1222 COVID-19 vaccine.

This clone was seen only once. V gene TRBV2 combines with J gene TRBJ2-3; 9 bases line up with TRBD2. V gave up 10 bases and J gave up 2 bases; unmatched junction bases: 13. The germline CDR1 and CDR2 sequences are SNHLY and FYNNEI. The CDR3 has 16 residues. The CDR3 protein is CANVYGAGGLTDTQYF. The CDR3 nucleotides read TGTGCCAATGTTTATGGGGCGGGGGGGCTCACAGATACGCAGTATTTT.

This rearrangement joins TRBV6-5 to TRBJ1-3, with TRBD1 as a possible D gene (6 bases). Deletions cut 6 bases from V and 0 bases from J, with 12 bases between. Germline CDR1 MNHEY, CDR2 SVGAGI. The CDR3 is made up of 15 amino acids. In DNA form, the CDR3 reads TGTGCCAGCAGGAGACAGGCCATCTCTGGAAACACCATATATTTT. Its translation is CASRRQAISGNTIYF.

A few counts support this clone. The chain recombines TRBV7-9 with TRBJ2-1, with 9 bases aligning to TRBD2. Germline V gene lookup returns CDR1 SEHNR and CDR2 FQNEAQ (reference sequence). The V and J ends lost 5 bases and 8 bases, in that order; junction bases with no gene match: 16. The CDR3 covers 17 residues. DNA of the CDR3: TGTGCCAGCAGCCCCCGCCCCCTTAGCGGGGGTGGCGATGAGCAGTTCTTC. Translating it yields CASSPRPLSGGGDEQFF. Drawing the rest from reference TRBV7-9 and TRBJ2-1, the complete variable domain is DTGVSQNPRHKITKRGQNVTFRCDPISEHNRLYWYRQTLGQGPEFLTYFQNEAQLEKSRLLSDRFSAERPKGSFSTLEIQRTEQGDSAMYLCASSPRPLSGGGDEQFFGPGTRLTVL.

V gene TRBV6-5 combines with J gene TRBJ2-7; 7 bases are a match to TRBD1. Germline V gene data show CDR1 as MNHEY and CDR2 as SVGAGI. CDR3 length: 13 amino acids. The V gene end was trimmed by 8 bases and the J gene end by 2 bases; junction bases not matched to a gene: 6. The CDR3 nucleotides are TGTGCCAGCCCGGACAGGAGAACCTACGAGCAGTACTTC. Translated: CASPDRRTYEQYF.

The rearrangement uses TRBV3-1 (or the pseudogene TRBV3-2) and TRBJ1-1; D is perhaps TRBD1 (5 bases). The CDR3 totals 13 residues. V was trimmed by 4 bases and J by 8 bases, leaving 14 bases between them. Germline V gives CDR1 LGHDT, CDR2 YNNKEL (reference sequence). The CDR3 protein is CASSPGQYLEAFF. The CDR3 DNA is TGTGCCAGCAGCCCTGGACAATACTTAGAAGCTTTCTTT.

The chain combines TRBV4-1 with TRBJ1-2, with D tentatively TRBD1 (5 bases). The CDR3 loop spans 14 amino acids. V lost 3 bases, J lost 4 bases, and 12 bases lay in between. CDR1 and CDR2 (germline): MGHRA, YSYEKL. Here the CDR3 reads CASSQKGRAYGYTF. CDR3 nucleotide sequence: TGCGCCAGCAGCCAGAAGGGACGGGCCTATGGCTACACCTTC.

The V call is TRBV27, the J call TRBJ1-4, with unresolved D. The CDR3 contains 16 residues. With 5 bases removed from V and 0 bases from J, the gap between germline ends came to 13 bases. Germline V gene sequence: CDR1 MNHEY, CDR2 SMNVEV (reference sequence). The CDR3 coding sequence is TGTGCCAGCAGTGCCGGCAGGACGACAACTAATGAAAAACTGTTTTTT. This sequence encodes CASSAGRTTTNEKLFF.

The V and J genes are TRBV6-1 and TRBJ1-6; 8 bases match TRBD1. This CDR3 region has 16 residues. Trimming cost V 0 bases and J 7 bases; bases outside gene matches: 5. Germline V CDR1 and CDR2: MNHNS, SASEGT. CDR3 sequence: CASSEAVTGANSPLHF. CDR3 DNA sequence: TGTGCCAGCAGTGAAGCCGTGACAGGGGCAAATTCACCCCTCCACTTT.

The chain combines TRBV18 with TRBJ1-6; D uncertain. Per the germline V gene, CDR1 is KGHSH and CDR2 is LQKENI. This CDR3 is built from 14 residues. The ends were cut back, 3 bases at V and 6 bases at J, with 9 bases in the middle. CDR3 loop: CASSPDQSNSPLHF. The CDR3 DNA follows: TGTGCCAGCTCACCGGACCAATCTAATTCACCCCTCCACTTT.

The gene calls are TRBV28 and TRBJ2-7; no definite D call. The CDR3 length is 11 residues. The germline V gene encodes CDR1 MDHEN and CDR2 SYDVKM. V gave up 2 bases and J gave up 5 bases, with 4 bases separating them. Here the CDR3 DNA reads TGTGCCAGCAGTTTACGCCACGAGCAGTACTTC. This encodes CASSLRHEQYF.

V usage is TRBV7-2 and J usage is TRBJ1-5; maybe TRBD1 (5 bases). Trimming left V 7 bases short and J 0 bases short, with 10 bases between. Germline V gene sequence: CDR1 SGHTA, CDR2 FQGNSA. This CDR3 comprises 14 residues. The CDR3 sequence: CASTFDSSNQPQHF. DNA for the CDR3: TGTGCCAGCACCTTCGACAGTAGCAATCAGCCCCAGCATTTT.

The gene calls are TRBV3-1 (or the pseudogene TRBV3-2) and TRBJ2-5; D is unclear. Germline V gives CDR1 LGHDT, CDR2 YNNKEL (reference sequence). V lost 1 base and J 4 bases, leaving 4 bases between the germline ends. The CDR3 is 12 residues long. CDR3 in DNA: TGTGCCAGCAGCCAAGGGTCAGAGACCCAGTACTTC. Translating it yields CASSQGSETQYF.

The chain recombines TRBV25-1 with TRBJ2-6; unclear D gene. The CDR3 sequence is 15 residues long. Trimming removed 2 bases at V and 4 bases at J, with 9 bases between. In germline, CDR1 is MGHDK, CDR2 SYGVNS. CDR3 loop: CASSEGGAGANVLTF. CDR3 bases: TGTGCCAGCAGTGAAGGTGGAGCGGGGGCCAACGTCCTGACTTTC.

This chain joins TRBV21-1 and TRBJ1-2. TRBV21-1 is labeled a pseudogene. The CDR3 covers 11 residues. The CDR3 protein is CASSTLYGYTF. In DNA, the CDR3 is TGTGCCAGCAGCACTTTGTATGGCTACACCTTC.

The chain recombines TRBV5-1 with TRBJ2-7; no clear D gene. Looked up from germline, CDR1 is SGHRS and CDR2 is YFSETQ. The V gene lost 7 bases and the J gene lost 0 bases, with 14 bases spanning the gap. The CDR3 sequence is 14 residues long. CDR3 protein: CASWPLPGSYEQYF. The CDR3 region has the DNA TGCGCCAGCTGGCCCCTACCCGGCTCCTACGAGCAGTACTTC.